Presented here are 3 T cell receptor beta chains from one specimen sequenced in a study of CD8 T cells in ankylosing spondylitis. TCRdb re-called the 5' RACE reads with MiXCR, one entry per CDR3 protein. The profile shows some 350,000 distinct CDR3 sequences, 14% to 15% of them singletons. What was sequenced was blood, either unsorted or a sorted T cell fraction (not recorded which). The receptor set was obtained from a male donor with ankylosing spondylitis or in good health (not recorded which).

This clonotype was detected only a few times. The chain carries TRBV14 and TRBJ2-6; no clear D. The CDR3 sequence is 16 residues long. With 4 bases removed from V and 0 bases from J, the gap between germline ends came to 10 bases. Germline CDR1 is SGHDN and CDR2 is FVKESK. Written as DNA, the CDR3 is TGTGCCAGCAGCCCCCGGGCCATCTCTGGGGCCAACGTCCTGACTTTC. Its protein is CASSPRAISGANVLTF.

The genes are TRBV3-1 and TRBJ2-1, with 10 bases fitting TRBD1. With V trimmed by 2 bases and J by 3 bases, 4 bases remained unmatched. The germline gives CDR1 LGHDT, CDR2 YNNKEL (reference sequence). This CDR3 has 16 residues. The CDR3 reads CASSQFGQGDYNEQFF. As DNA, the CDR3 is TGTGCCAGCAGCCAATTTGGACAGGGGGACTACAATGAGCAGTTCTTC.

The chain has TRBV3-1 and TRBJ2-5; 9 nucleotides match TRBD2. This CDR3 has 15 residues. Losses at the gene ends were 0 bases for V and 4 bases for J; bases not matched to a gene: 3. Germline CDR1 and CDR2: LGHDT and YNNKEL (reference sequence). In DNA form, the CDR3 reads TGTGCCAGCAGCCAAGATAAACTAGCGGGAGAGACCCAGTACTTC. Translation gives CASSQDKLAGETQYF.